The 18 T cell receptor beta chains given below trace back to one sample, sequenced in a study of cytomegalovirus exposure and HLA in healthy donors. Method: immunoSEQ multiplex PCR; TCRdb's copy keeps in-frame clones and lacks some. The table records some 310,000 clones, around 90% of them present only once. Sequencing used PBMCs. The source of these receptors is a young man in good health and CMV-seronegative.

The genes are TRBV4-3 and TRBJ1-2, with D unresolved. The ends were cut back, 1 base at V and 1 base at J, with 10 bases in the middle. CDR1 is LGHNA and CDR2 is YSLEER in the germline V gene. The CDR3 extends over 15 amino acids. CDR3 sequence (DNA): TGCGCCAGCAGCCAAGTCTGGGCAGTTAACTATGGCTACACCTTC. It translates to CASSQVWAVNYGYTF.

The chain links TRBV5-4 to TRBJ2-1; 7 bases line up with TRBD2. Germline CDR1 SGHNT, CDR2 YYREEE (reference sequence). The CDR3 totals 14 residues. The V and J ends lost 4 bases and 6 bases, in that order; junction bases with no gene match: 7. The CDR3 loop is CASSPGVAGNEQFF. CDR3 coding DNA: TGTGCCAGCAGCCCCGGGGTAGCGGGCAATGAGCAGTTCTTC.

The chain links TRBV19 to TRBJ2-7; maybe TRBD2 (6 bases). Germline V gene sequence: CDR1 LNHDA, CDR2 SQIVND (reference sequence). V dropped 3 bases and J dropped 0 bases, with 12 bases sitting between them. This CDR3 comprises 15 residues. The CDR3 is CASSMNVGSSYEQYF. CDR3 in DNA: TGTGCCAGTAGTATGAACGTCGGGAGCTCCTACGAGCAGTACTTC.

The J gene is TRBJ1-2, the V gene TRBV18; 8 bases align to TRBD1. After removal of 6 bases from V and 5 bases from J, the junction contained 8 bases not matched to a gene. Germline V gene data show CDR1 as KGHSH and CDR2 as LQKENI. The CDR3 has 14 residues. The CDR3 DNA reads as TGTGCCAGCTCTCCAGGGGGCGCAGGGTATGGCTACACCTTC. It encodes CASSPGGAGYGYTF.

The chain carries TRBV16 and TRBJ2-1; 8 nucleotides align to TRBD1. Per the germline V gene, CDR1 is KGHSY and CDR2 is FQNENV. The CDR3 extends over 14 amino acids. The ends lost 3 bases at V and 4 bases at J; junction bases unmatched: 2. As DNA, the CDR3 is TGTGCCAGCAGCCAGAGACAGGGGTACAATGAGCAGTTCTTC. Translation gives CASSQRQGYNEQFF.

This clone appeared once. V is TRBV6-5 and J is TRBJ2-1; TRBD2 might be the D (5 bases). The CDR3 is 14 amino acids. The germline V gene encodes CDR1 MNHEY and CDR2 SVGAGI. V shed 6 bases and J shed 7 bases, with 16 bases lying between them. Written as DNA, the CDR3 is TGTGCCAGCAGGGCCCGTGCGGGTCTGAATGAGCAGTTCTTC. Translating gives CASRARAGLNEQFF.

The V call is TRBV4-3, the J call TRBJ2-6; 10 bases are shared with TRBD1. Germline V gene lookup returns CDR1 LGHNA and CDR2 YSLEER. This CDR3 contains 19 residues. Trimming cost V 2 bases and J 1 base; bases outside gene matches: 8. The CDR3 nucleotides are TGCGCCAGCAGCCAAAATTCCGGGACAGGGGCTTCTGGGGCCAACGTCCTGACTTTC. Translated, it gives CASSQNSGTGASGANVLTF.

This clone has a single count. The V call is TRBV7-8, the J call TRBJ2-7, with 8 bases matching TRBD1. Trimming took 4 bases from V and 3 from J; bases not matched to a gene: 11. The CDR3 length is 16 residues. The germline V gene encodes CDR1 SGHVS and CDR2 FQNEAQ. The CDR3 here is CASSSSRDRSFYEQYF. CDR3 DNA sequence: TGTGCCAGCAGCTCAAGCCGGGACAGGTCTTTCTACGAGCAGTACTTC.

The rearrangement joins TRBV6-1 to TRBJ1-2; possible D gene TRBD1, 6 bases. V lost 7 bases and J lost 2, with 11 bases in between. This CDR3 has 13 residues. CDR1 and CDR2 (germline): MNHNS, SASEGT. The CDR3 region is CASTKGENYGYTF. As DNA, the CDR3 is TGTGCCAGCACAAAGGGGGAAAACTATGGCTACACCTTC.

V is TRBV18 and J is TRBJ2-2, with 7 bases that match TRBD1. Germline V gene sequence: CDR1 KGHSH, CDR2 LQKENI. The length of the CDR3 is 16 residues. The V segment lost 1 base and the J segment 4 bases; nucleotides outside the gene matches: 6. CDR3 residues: CASSPQTQGTTGELFF. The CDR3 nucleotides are TGTGCCAGCTCACCACAAACACAGGGGACCACCGGGGAGCTGTTTTTT.

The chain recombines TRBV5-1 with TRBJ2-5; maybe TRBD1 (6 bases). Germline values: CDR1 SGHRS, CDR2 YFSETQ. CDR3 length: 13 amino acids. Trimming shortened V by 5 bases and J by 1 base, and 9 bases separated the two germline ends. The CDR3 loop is CASRQGFQETQYF. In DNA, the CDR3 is TGCGCCAGCAGACAGGGTTTCCAAGAGACCCAGTACTTC. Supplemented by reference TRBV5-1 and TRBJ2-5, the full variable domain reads KAGVTQTPRYLIKTRGQQVTLSCSPISGHRSVSWYQQTPGQGLQFLFEYFSETQRNKGNFPGRFSGRQFSNSRSEMNVSTLELGDSALYLCASRQGFQETQYFGPGTRLLVL.

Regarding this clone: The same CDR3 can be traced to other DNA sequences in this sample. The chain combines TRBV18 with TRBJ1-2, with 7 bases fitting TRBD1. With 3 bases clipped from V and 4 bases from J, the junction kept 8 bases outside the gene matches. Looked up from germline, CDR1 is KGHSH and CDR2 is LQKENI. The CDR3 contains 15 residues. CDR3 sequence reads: CASSPDRERSYGYTF. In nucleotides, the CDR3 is TGTGCCAGCTCACCTGACAGGGAGAGGTCCTATGGCTACACCTTC.

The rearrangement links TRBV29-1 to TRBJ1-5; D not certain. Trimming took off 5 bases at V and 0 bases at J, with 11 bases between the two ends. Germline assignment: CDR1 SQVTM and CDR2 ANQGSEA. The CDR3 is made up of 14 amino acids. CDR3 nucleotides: TGCAGCGTTCCCATATACTATAGCAATCAGCCCCAGCATTTT. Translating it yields CSVPIYYSNQPQHF.

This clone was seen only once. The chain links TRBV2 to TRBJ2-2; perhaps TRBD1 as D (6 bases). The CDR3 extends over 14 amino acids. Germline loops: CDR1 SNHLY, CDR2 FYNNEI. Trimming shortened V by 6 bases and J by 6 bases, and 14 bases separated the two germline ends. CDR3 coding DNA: TGTGCCAGCAGATACAGGGTACTCGCCGGGGAGCTGTTTTTT. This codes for CASRYRVLAGELFF.

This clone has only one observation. The CDR3 reads CASELAGGSKETQYF. The CDR3 coding sequence is TGCGCCAGCGAACTAGCGGGGGGATCGAAAGAGACCCAGTACTTC. This chain uses TRBV5-1 with TRBJ2-5; 12 bases fit TRBD2. This CDR3 is built from 15 residues. Unmatched junction bases numbered 7, after V lost 7 bases and J lost 3 bases. The germline gives CDR1 SGHRS, CDR2 YFSETQ.

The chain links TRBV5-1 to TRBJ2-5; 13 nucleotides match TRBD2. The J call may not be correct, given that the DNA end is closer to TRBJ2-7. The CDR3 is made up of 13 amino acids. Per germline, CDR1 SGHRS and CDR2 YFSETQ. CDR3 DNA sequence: TGCGCCAGCAGCGGGACTAGCGGGGCCGAGCAGTACTTC. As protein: CASSGTSGAEQYF.

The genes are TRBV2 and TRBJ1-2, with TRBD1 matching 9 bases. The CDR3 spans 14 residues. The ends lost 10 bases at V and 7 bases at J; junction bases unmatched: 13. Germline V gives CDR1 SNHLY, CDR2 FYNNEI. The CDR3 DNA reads TGTGCCACCACTCTAGAGGGGACAGGGTTTGGCTACACCTTC. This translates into CATTLEGTGFGYTF.

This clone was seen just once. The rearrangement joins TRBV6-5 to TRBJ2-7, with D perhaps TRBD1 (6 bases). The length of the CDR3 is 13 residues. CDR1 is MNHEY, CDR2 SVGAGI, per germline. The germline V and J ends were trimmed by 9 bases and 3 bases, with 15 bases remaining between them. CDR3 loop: CASGDTGYYEQYF. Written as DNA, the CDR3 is TGTGCCAGTGGGGACACGGGATACTACGAGCAGTACTTC.